This TCR beta chain was captured by sequencing in a study of shared clonotypes between healthy human individuals. CD4+ cells yielded CD45RA+ naive and CD45RA-negative memory subsets. About this clone: Antigen specificity is unknown.

Study results and caveats: The genetic and exposure-history diversity represented was limited by few donors.

Losses at the gene ends were 2 bases for V and 6 bases for J; bases not matched to a gene: 7. The germline V gene has CDR1 MNHEY and CDR2 SVGAGI. This CDR3 contains 15 residues. Profiling relied on immunoSEQ multiplex PCR, and the TCRdb table lists in-frame clones only, not all of them. Found here are 180,000 or so clones, approximately 95% of them singletons; the top ten hold more than 0.06%. The source of this sequence is a woman aged 25 to 39 in good health. The J gene is TRBJ2-4, the V gene TRBV6-5, with 7 bases aligning to TRBD2. The source material was naive CD4+ T cells sorted from blood. The subset here: CD45RA+ positively selected. The CDR3 region is CASSYVGLGINIQYF. The CDR3, as DNA: TGTGCCAGCAGTTACGTAGGACTAGGGATAAACATTCAGTACTTC.